The source of this TCR beta chain is a study of blood T cell repertoires in COVID-19. Study context: From the United States, Italy and Spain came samples of acute and convalescent COVID-19.

This CDR3 region has 16 residues. Trimming left V 8 bases short and J 4 bases short, with 18 bases between. The germline CDR1 and CDR2 sequences are MDHEN and SYDVKM. In the original workflow: Estimation of nucleated cell counts was performed using reference gene primer amplification. The protocol was immunoSEQ multiplex PCR, while the TCRdb copy is restricted to in-frame clones and leaves out a portion. The DNA gave D and trimming, while V, J and clone size come from that table. The data show about 28,000 clones, roughly 84% seen once. This clone appeared once. The chain carries TRBV28 and TRBJ1-6; D perhaps matches TRBD1 (6 bases). Sample: peripheral blood. The TCR originated in a man in his 70s with active COVID-19. The CDR3 DNA follows: TGTGCCAGCTTACAGGGCTCAATCATTTATAATTCACCCCTCCACTTT. Protein sequence: CASLQGSIIYNSPLHF. The full variable domain, completed using reference TRBV28 and TRBJ1-6, is DVKVTQSSRYLVKRTGEKVFLECVQDMDHENMFWYRQDPGLGLRLIYFSYDVKMKEKGDIPEGYSVSREKKERFSLILESASTNQTSMYLCASLQGSIIYNSPLHFGNGTRLTVT.